The present entry profiles one T cell receptor (beta chain) with its context. Its antigen remains unidentified. Unique molecular identifiers were incorporated into the prepared TCRbeta library. One entry per CDR3 protein, called by TCRdb with MiXCR from the PCR reads. In the table there are about 120,000 distinct CDR3 sequences, roughly 23% of which are singletons. This sample was included in a study of T-cell reconstitution after alpha-beta-depleted transplantation in children. General observations from the study: Surviving recipient cells, namely T cells and thymic progenitors, were the source of high day-60 TCRbeta diversity in some patients. T-cell counts and diversity at one year post-transplant came mainly from newly produced T cells.

V lost 0 bases to trimming and J lost 1 base, with 8 bases between them. The germline gives CDR1 SGHDT, CDR2 YYEEEE. The CDR3 consists of 15 residues. The rearrangement links TRBV5-6 to TRBJ2-1; D gene uncertain. This TCR was sampled from a male patient aged 2 to 10 who had a stem cell transplant for chronic granulomatous disease, so the T cells may come from the graft donor. The sequences come from PBMCs, mostly from graft donor cells, collected 180 days after TCRalphabeta/CD19-depleted stem cell transplant. As DNA, the CDR3 is TGTGCCAGCAGCTTGGGTCCGGGTTCCTACAATGAGCAGTTCTTC. It codes for CASSLGPGSYNEQFF.